Each of the 32 T cell receptor beta chains below was sequenced from the same sample in a study of cytomegalovirus exposure and HLA in healthy donors. PCR employed 60 Vbeta and 13 Jbeta primers. Profiling relied on immunoSEQ multiplex PCR, and the TCRdb table lists in-frame clones only, not all of them. The sample lists about 120,000 clones, roughly 72% occurring once. Sequenced material: PBMCs. These receptor sequences come from a woman aged 40 to 55 in good health and CMV-seropositive.

The table lists this clone with a few counts. The chain is built from TRBV5-4 and TRBJ2-1; no clear D. Germline-derived CDR1 and CDR2 are SGHNT and YYREEE (reference sequence). This CDR3 contains 12 residues. V lost 3 bases to trimming and J lost 7 bases, with 8 bases between them. CDR3 nucleotide sequence: TGTGCCAGCAGCTCAGTAAGTAATGAGCAGTTCTTC. Amino acids: CASSSVSNEQFF.

This chain joins TRBV5-5 and TRBJ1-3, with D perhaps TRBD1 (6 bases). V was clipped by 4 bases and J by 3 bases, with 14 bases between them. CDR3 size: 15 residues. CDR1 is SGHKS and CDR2 is YYEKEE in the germline V gene (reference sequence). The CDR3 protein is CASSPPGTIGNTIYF. CDR3 nucleotides: TGTGCCAGCAGCCCTCCTGGGACAATTGGAAACACCATATATTTT.

The rearrangement uses TRBV25-1 and TRBJ2-7; D not resolved. This CDR3 comprises 15 residues. In germline, CDR1 is MGHDK, CDR2 SYGVNS. The V gene lost 5 bases and the J gene lost 0 bases, with 14 bases spanning the gap. For the CDR3, the DNA is TGTGCCAGCAGTCCCGACACACTTAGCTCCTACGAGCAGTACTTC. It is translated as CASSPDTLSSYEQYF.

The V gene is TRBV5-6, the J gene TRBJ1-2; 7 bases match TRBD1. The CDR3 runs 15 residues. After removal of 4 bases from V and 2 bases from J, the junction contained 8 bases not matched to a gene. CDR1 is SGHDT and CDR2 is YYEEEE in the germline V gene. CDR3: CASSVTGTANYGYTF. Here the CDR3 DNA reads TGTGCCAGCAGCGTTACCGGGACAGCCAACTATGGCTACACCTTC.

J is TRBJ2-1 and V is TRBV5-1; 15 nucleotides agree with TRBD2. V lost 3 bases, J lost 5 bases, and 3 bases stayed unmatched. The V gene's germline CDR1 is SGHRS and CDR2 YFSETQ. The CDR3 covers 16 residues. The CDR3, as DNA: TGCGCCAGCAGCTCGGGACTAGCGGGAGGCCACAATGAGCAGTTCTTC. Protein product: CASSSGLAGGHNEQFF.

This clone was counted once. The rearrangement uses TRBV10-3 and TRBJ2-1; D gene ambiguous. The V end was cut by 5 bases, the J end by 0 bases, with 8 bases between. Germline V CDR1 and CDR2: ENHRY, SYGVKD. The CDR3 length is 14 residues. The CDR3 sequence is CAISSWSSYNEQFF. The CDR3 nucleotides read TGTGCCATCAGTTCATGGAGCTCCTACAATGAGCAGTTCTTC.

This chain joins TRBV4-2 and TRBJ2-7; possibly TRBD1 for D (5 bases). Germline V lookup: CDR1 LGHNA, CDR2 YNFKEQ. The CDR3 spans 15 residues. V shed 4 bases and J shed 1 base, with 14 bases lying between them. This chain's CDR3 is CASSLPAAGSYEQYF. The CDR3 DNA reads TGTGCCAGCAGCCTTCCTGCCGCAGGGTCCTACGAGCAGTACTTC.

V and J are TRBV7-2 and TRBJ2-7; D remains unclear. The CDR3 has 15 amino acids. CDR1 and CDR2 (germline): SGHTA, FQGNSA. V lost 5 bases, J lost 7 bases, and 21 bases lay in between. The CDR3 coding sequence is TGTGCCAGCAGCGAGACACTTCTCATGCCTCGGGAGCAGTACTTC. This encodes CASSETLLMPREQYF.

The gene calls are TRBV5-4 and TRBJ2-1; D may be TRBD1 (6 bases). From germline, CDR1 is SGHNT and CDR2 YYREEE (reference sequence). The CDR3 is made up of 13 amino acids. The CDR3 bases are TGTGAAACCGGGAACAGGGTCTACAATGAGCAGTTCTTC. It is translated as CETGNRVYNEQFF.

This chain uses TRBV30 with TRBJ2-2; no reliable D call. CDR3 length equals 13 residues. Germline CDR1 is GTSNPN and CDR2 is SVGIG (reference sequence). The V gene lost 3 bases and the J gene lost 3 bases, with 8 bases spanning the gap. For the CDR3, the DNA is TGTGCCTGGAGCGAGGTCGACACCGGGGAGCTGTTTTTT. This encodes CAWSEVDTGELFF.

This sequence joins TRBV5-1 and TRBJ1-1, with 10 bases aligning to TRBD1. This CDR3 is built from 15 residues. Germline V gives CDR1 SGHRS, CDR2 YFSETQ. The V and J ends lost 2 bases and 2 bases, in that order; junction bases with no gene match: 3. The CDR3 nucleotides are TGCGCCAGCAGCTTCGACAGGGGGCGTAACACTGAAGCTTTCTTT. As protein: CASSFDRGRNTEAFF. Looking up the rest from reference TRBV5-1 and TRBJ1-1 gives the full variable domain: KAGVTQTPRYLIKTRGQQVTLSCSPISGHRSVSWYQQTPGQGLQFLFEYFSETQRNKGNFPGRFSGRQFSNSRSEMNVSTLELGDSALYLCASSFDRGRNTEAFFGQGTRLTVV.

This clone was detected a few times. V and J are TRBV5-6 and TRBJ1-1; D gene ambiguous. Trimming pared 3 bases from V and 2 bases from J, leaving 14 bases between. The CDR3 has 15 amino acids. Germline loops: CDR1 SGHDT, CDR2 YYEEEE. The CDR3 DNA reads TGTGCCAGCAGCTGGCCTTTTGGAGGTAACACTGAAGCTTTCTTT. Translation gives CASSWPFGGNTEAFF.

This clone has only a few counts. The J gene is TRBJ1-5, the V gene TRBV25-1, with D maybe TRBD1 (6 bases). The CDR3 runs 14 residues. Trimming took off 2 bases at V and 1 base at J, with 6 bases between the two ends. CDR1 is MGHDK and CDR2 is SYGVNS in the germline V gene. In nucleotides, the CDR3 is TGTGCCAGCAGTGAAACAGGGAGCAATCAGCCCCAGCATTTT. It specifies CASSETGSNQPQHF.

The DNA of the CDR3 is TGTGCCAGCTCACCTTGGGGAGGAACTGAAGCTTTCTTT. Protein product: CASSPWGGTEAFF. V usage is TRBV18 and J usage is TRBJ1-1; D is unclear. Germline lookup yields CDR1 KGHSH and CDR2 LQKENI. The CDR3 length is 13 residues. V was pared by 3 bases and J by 5 bases, with 10 bases between.

This clone has only a few counts. The CDR3 protein is CASSRDTYYGYTF. In DNA, the CDR3 is TGTGCCAGCAGCCGGGACACGTACTATGGCTACACCTTC. The rearrangement uses TRBV6-5 and TRBJ1-2; tentatively, D is TRBD1 (6 bases). From germline, CDR1 is MNHEY and CDR2 SVGAGI. Trimming stripped 6 bases from V and 3 bases from J, with 11 bases between. The CDR3 length is 13 residues.

The chain uses TRBV21-1 and TRBJ2-1; the DNA was not used to check the table's D call, TRBD1. TRBV21-1 is marked as a pseudogene. CDR3 length: 15 residues. CDR3 protein: CASSNRDRVHNEQFF. In DNA form, the CDR3 reads TGTGCCAGCAGCAACCGGGACAGGGTCCACAATGAGCAGTTCTTC.

The rearrangement joins TRBV2 to TRBJ2-7, with 9 bases that match TRBD1. CDR3 size: 14 residues. Unmatched junction bases numbered 8, after V lost 7 bases and J lost 4 bases. The germline CDR1 and CDR2 sequences are SNHLY and FYNNEI. The CDR3 is CASITGTGRYEQYF. CDR3 coding DNA: TGTGCCAGCATAACTGGGACAGGGAGGTACGAGCAGTACTTC.

The chain combines TRBV19 with TRBJ2-2; possibly TRBD1 for D (5 bases). Germline V gene lookup returns CDR1 LNHDA and CDR2 SQIVND (reference sequence). Trimming stripped 10 bases from V and 4 bases from J, with 13 bases between. The CDR3 totals 13 residues. CDR3: CATRQSGTGELFF. The CDR3 DNA reads TGTGCCACCCGACAGTCCGGCACCGGGGAGCTGTTTTTT.

The chain recombines TRBV7-9 with TRBJ1-2; a weak D match, TRBD1 (5 bases). CDR1 is SEHNR and CDR2 is FQNEAQ in the germline V gene (reference sequence). The CDR3 runs to 14 residues. Deletions cut 6 bases from V and 2 bases from J, with 13 bases between. CDR3 protein: CASRYLGGNYGYTF. In DNA, the CDR3 is TGTGCCAGCAGATACCTCGGGGGGAACTATGGCTACACCTTC.

This rearrangement joins TRBV30 to TRBJ2-7; the D gene is possibly TRBD1 (7 bases). The CDR3 is 13 residues long. The germline V gene has CDR1 GTSNPN and CDR2 SVGIG (reference sequence). Trimming shortened V by 8 bases and J by 4 bases, and 18 bases separated the two germline ends. The CDR3 nucleotides are TGTGCCCAGGAGGGGGCTGGTCGGTACGAGCAGTACTTC. Its protein is CAQEGAGRYEQYF.

The chain has TRBV5-1 and TRBJ2-1; TRBD2 aligns across 11 bases. The CDR3 has 15 residues. After removal of 0 bases from V and 5 bases from J, the junction contained 1 base not matched to a gene. Per germline, CDR1 SGHRS and CDR2 YFSETQ. The CDR3 reads CASSLVSGRDNEQFF. CDR3 DNA sequence: TGCGCCAGCAGCTTGGTTAGCGGGAGGGACAATGAGCAGTTCTTC.

Only a few counts were recorded for this clone. The chain employs TRBV6-5 and TRBJ2-1; D unclear. This CDR3 contains 13 residues. Trimming stripped 0 bases from V and 5 bases from J, with 5 bases between. Germline V gene data show CDR1 as MNHEY and CDR2 as SVGAGI. CDR3 amino acids: CASSYSIDNEQFF. The CDR3 DNA reads TGTGCCAGCAGTTACTCGATAGACAATGAGCAGTTCTTC.

This clone showed up just a few times. The chain is built from TRBV2 and TRBJ2-7, with 8 positions matching TRBD1. There are 14 residues in the CDR3. Trimming cost V 6 bases and J 2 bases; bases outside gene matches: 6. Germline V gene data show CDR1 as SNHLY and CDR2 as FYNNEI. CDR3 sequence (DNA): TGTGCCAGCAGACGCCAGGGGGCCCCCTACGAGCAGTACTTC. Protein: CASRRQGAPYEQYF.

This clone has a handful of counts. The chain has TRBV9 and TRBJ1-5; D not resolved. V lost 2 bases to trimming and J lost 8 bases, with 14 bases between them. The CDR3 length is 14 residues. The germline V gene encodes CDR1 SGDLS and CDR2 YYNGEE. CDR3 protein: CASSVGDSPEPQHF. The CDR3 DNA reads as TGTGCCAGCAGCGTTGGAGACTCCCCCGAGCCCCAGCATTTT.

Worth noting for this clone: The sample carries other DNA sequences with the same CDR3. The V call is TRBV5-1, the J call TRBJ1-5, with 10 nucleotides matching TRBD1. The trim removed 3 bases at V and 3 bases at J, leaving 3 bases unmatched. CDR3 length: 15 amino acids. Germline loops: CDR1 SGHRS, CDR2 YFSETQ. CDR3 sequence reads: CASSSGTGDNQPQHF. The DNA for the CDR3 is TGCGCCAGCAGCTCGGGGACAGGGGACAATCAGCCCCAGCATTTT.

The V call is TRBV7-9, the J call TRBJ1-1; 8 bases line up with TRBD1. Germline loops: CDR1 SEHNR, CDR2 FQNEAQ (reference sequence). Losses at the gene ends were 4 bases for V and 4 bases for J; bases not matched to a gene: 8. The length of the CDR3 is 15 residues. CDR3 sequence: CASSWAQGAGTEAFF. CDR3 coding DNA: TGTGCCAGCAGCTGGGCCCAGGGGGCCGGCACTGAAGCTTTCTTT.

The rearrangement joins TRBV15 to TRBJ2-7; tentatively, D is TRBD2 (5 bases). Germline loops: CDR1 LNHNV, CDR2 YYDKDF (reference sequence). There are 13 residues in the CDR3. Trimming pared 6 bases from V and 0 bases from J, leaving 9 bases between. CDR3 loop: CATSPGYSYEQYF. The DNA of the CDR3 is TGTGCCACCAGTCCGGGGTACTCCTACGAGCAGTACTTC. The whole variable domain, filled in from reference TRBV15 and TRBJ2-7, reads DAMVIQNPRYQVTQFGKPVTLSCSQTLNHNVMYWYQQKSSQAPKLLFHYYDKDFNNEADTPDNFQSRRPNTSFCFLDIRSPGLGDTAMYLCATSPGYSYEQYFGPGTRLTVT.

This rearrangement joins TRBV6-6 to TRBJ1-1; the D is unclear. Germline V gene data show CDR1 as MNHNY and CDR2 as SVGAGI (reference sequence). V shed 5 bases and J shed 7 bases, with 11 bases lying between them. This CDR3 region has 12 residues. The CDR3 nucleotides read TGTGCCAGCAGTGGAACAGTAGGTGAAGCTTTCTTT. Translating gives CASSGTVGEAFF.

The rearrangement links TRBV30 to TRBJ2-7; D may be TRBD2 (5 bases). This CDR3 spans 14 amino acids. Germline V CDR1 and CDR2: GTSNPN, SVGIG (reference sequence). Deletions cut 5 bases from V and 4 bases from J, with 18 bases between. The CDR3 nucleotides are TGTGCCTGGGGGGAACTCCCTCCGGGGTACGAGCAGTACTTC. This codes for CAWGELPPGYEQYF.

The CDR3 DNA follows: TGTGCCAGCAGTGAGGGAGCTGCACTACTCGGCTACGAGCAGTACTTC. Its translation is CASSEGAALLGYEQYF. The rearrangement uses TRBV2 and TRBJ2-7, with D tentatively TRBD2 (5 bases). The CDR3 sequence is 16 residues long. V lost 3 bases and J 3 bases, leaving 18 bases between the germline ends. Per the germline V gene, CDR1 is SNHLY and CDR2 is FYNNEI.

The V call is TRBV6-6, the J call TRBJ1-1; 9 nucleotides agree with TRBD1. Per the germline V gene, CDR1 is MNHNY and CDR2 is SVGAGI (reference sequence). J lost 2 bases, V lost 6 bases, and 7 bases had no gene match. The CDR3 runs 15 residues. The CDR3 region is CASSFGQGSNTEAFF. CDR3 nucleotides: TGTGCCAGCAGCTTTGGACAGGGGAGCAACACTGAAGCTTTCTTT.

The J gene is TRBJ2-7, the V gene TRBV29-1, with TRBD2 as a possible D gene (6 bases). This CDR3 comprises 14 residues. Trimming took 6 bases from V and 0 from J, leaving 15 bases between them. Germline V gene data show CDR1 as SQVTM and CDR2 as ANQGSEA. DNA for the CDR3: TGCAGCGTCGTGCGGGACTTCTCCTCCTACGAGCAGTACTTC. This encodes CSVVRDFSSYEQYF.